Below are 24 T cell receptor beta chains sequenced from a single sample in a study of PD-L1 blockade in urothelial cancer. Repertoires were generated with immunoSEQ multiplex PCR, while TCRdb's copy carries only in-frame clones and drops some. The data hold more than 75,000 clones, with around nine tenths observed a single time. The input for sequencing was PBMCs, taken around atezolizumab (anti-PD-L1) treatment. These receptor sequences come from a man aged 55 to 70 with urothelial cancer.

This rearrangement joins TRBV5-1 to TRBJ2-1, with TRBD2 matching 12 bases. In germline, CDR1 is SGHRS, CDR2 YFSETQ. This CDR3 contains 15 residues. The J segment lost 6 bases and the V segment lost 4 bases, leaving 5 bases of the junction unmatched. The CDR3 DNA is TGCGCCAGCAGCACGACTAGCGGGAGCCGCAATGAGCAGTTCTTC. Translating gives CASSTTSGSRNEQFF.

The rearrangement uses TRBV5-1 and TRBJ1-1, with 8 bases lining up with TRBD1. CDR3 length equals 14 residues. Germline loops: CDR1 SGHRS, CDR2 YFSETQ. V gave up 1 base and J gave up 5 bases; unmatched junction bases: 4. The CDR3 DNA is TGCGCCAGCAGCTTGCAACAGGGGGGGACTGAAGCTTTCTTT. Protein: CASSLQQGGTEAFF.

The chain carries TRBV19 and TRBJ1-5; weak D call: TRBD1 (6 bases). The germline gives CDR1 LNHDA, CDR2 SQIVND (reference sequence). The CDR3 has 12 amino acids. Trimming cost V 3 bases and J 9 bases, with 9 bases left between them. As DNA, the CDR3 is TGTGCCAGTAGTATGGAACAGGGGCCCCAGCATTTT. This codes for CASSMEQGPQHF. Based on the CDR3 plus reference TRBV19 and TRBJ1-5, the full variable domain is DGGITQSPKYLFRKEGQNVTLSCEQNLNHDAMYWYRQDPGQGLRLIYYSQIVNDFQKGDIAEGYSVSREKKESFPLTVTSAQKNPTAFYLCASSMEQGPQHFGDGTRLSIL.

This clone appeared once. The rearrangement uses TRBV5-4 and TRBJ2-7, with TRBD2 matching 8 bases. Germline CDR1 and CDR2: SGHNT and YYREEE (reference sequence). This CDR3 is 17 amino acids long. V was clipped by 0 bases and J by 2 bases; unmatched bases: 10. The CDR3 protein is CASSLETSAQEPYEQYF. As DNA, the CDR3 is TGTGCCAGCAGCTTGGAGACTAGCGCACAAGAGCCCTACGAGCAGTACTTC.

J is TRBJ2-1 and V is TRBV7-2; 9 positions match TRBD2. Germline CDR1 is SGHTA and CDR2 is FQGNSA. The CDR3 contains 15 residues. The ends lost 3 bases at V and 2 bases at J; junction bases unmatched: 2. CDR3 DNA: TGTGCCAGCAGCTTGAAGCGGGGGGCCTACAATGAGCAGTTCTTC. Its translation: CASSLKRGAYNEQFF.

CDR3 amino acids: CASSRDTEAFF. The DNA for the CDR3 is TGTGCCAGCAGCCGTGACACTGAAGCTTTCTTT. The gene calls are TRBV7-2 and TRBJ1-1; D remains unclear. Germline V lookup: CDR1 SGHTA, CDR2 FQGNSA. Trimming left V 5 bases short and J 3 bases short, with 4 bases between. This CDR3 is 11 amino acids long. The full variable domain, its missing parts supplied by reference TRBV7-2 and TRBJ1-1, is GAGVSQSPSNKVTEKGKDVELRCDPISGHTALYWYRQSLGQGLEFLIYFQGNSAPDKSGLPSDRFSAERTGGSVSTLTIQRTQQEDSAVYLCASSRDTEAFFGQGTRLTVV.

The chain carries TRBV7-2 and TRBJ2-2; maybe TRBD2 (7 bases). Germline CDR1 is SGHTA and CDR2 is FQGNSA. V was trimmed by 6 bases and J by 5 bases, leaving 19 bases between them. CDR3 size: 16 residues. The CDR3 here is CASSQSGGGGTGELFF. The CDR3 DNA reads as TGTGCCAGCAGTCAAAGTGGCGGGGGCGGGACCGGGGAGCTGTTTTTT.

The V and J genes are TRBV28 and TRBJ1-2; no clear D gene. V was pared by 5 bases and J by 0 bases, with 4 bases between. Germline lookup yields CDR1 MDHEN and CDR2 SYDVKM. CDR3 size: 12 residues. CDR3 sequence reads: CASSLANYGYTF. The CDR3 nucleotides read TGTGCCAGCAGTCTAGCTAACTATGGCTACACCTTC.

The CDR3 nucleotides are TGCGCCAGCAGCCCGGGACAGGGGGAATACGAGCAGTACTTC. Its protein is CASSPGQGEYEQYF. The genes are TRBV4-1 and TRBJ2-7; 11 bases are shared with TRBD1. J lost 4 bases, V lost 4 bases, and 3 bases had no gene match. The CDR3 consists of 14 residues. The V gene's germline CDR1 is MGHRA and CDR2 YSYEKL.

The gene calls are TRBV4-3 and TRBJ1-2, with D perhaps matching TRBD1 (6 bases). The CDR3 has 16 amino acids. Germline CDR1 LGHNA, CDR2 YSLEER. The V end lost 0 bases, the J end lost 4 bases, and 15 bases lay between the germline ends. Written as DNA, the CDR3 is TGCGCCAGCAGCCAAGAGATGGGGGGGCTTGTCTATGGCTACACCTTC. It codes for CASSQEMGGLVYGYTF.

The chain is built from TRBV4-2 and TRBJ2-3; 9 bases map to TRBD2. The CDR3 is 17 amino acids. The germline V gene has CDR1 LGHNA and CDR2 YNFKEQ. The junction had 7 bases not matched to a gene; V was cut back by 3 bases and J by 0 bases. The CDR3 here is CASSQRFSGSSTDTQYF. The CDR3 nucleotides are TGTGCCAGCAGCCAGCGCTTTAGCGGGAGTAGCACAGATACGCAGTATTTT.

This sequence joins TRBV6-5 and TRBJ1-3; no firm D call. The CDR3 sequence is 15 residues long. V lost 3 bases and J 0 bases, leaving 9 bases between the germline ends. Per germline, CDR1 MNHEY and CDR2 SVGAGI. CDR3 region: CASSYIFSSGNTIYF. As DNA, the CDR3 is TGTGCCAGCAGTTATATCTTTAGCTCTGGAAACACCATATATTTT.

The chain employs TRBV7-6 and TRBJ2-3, with 14 positions matching TRBD2. Trimming removed 1 base from V and 4 bases from J; junction bases left unmatched: 4. The CDR3 is 17 residues long. Germline-derived CDR1 and CDR2 are SGHVS and FNYEAQ. CDR3 loop: CASSLGLAGGGSDTQYF. CDR3 DNA sequence: TGTGCCAGCAGCTTAGGACTAGCGGGAGGGGGCTCAGATACGCAGTATTTT.

This sequence joins TRBV13 and TRBJ2-1; a weak D match, TRBD2 (6 bases). This CDR3 contains 14 residues. Germline V gives CDR1 PRHDT, CDR2 FYEKMQ (reference sequence). The V and J ends lost 6 bases and 8 bases respectively, with 17 bases between them. The CDR3 sequence is CASRGGVSIDEQFF. CDR3 bases: TGTGCCAGCAGGGGCGGGGTTAGTATCGATGAGCAGTTCTTC.

The sample holds one count of this clone. This chain links TRBV13 with TRBJ2-3; 7 nucleotides agree with TRBD1. V lost 4 bases and J lost 2; bases outside the gene matches: 6. Germline V gives CDR1 PRHDT, CDR2 FYEKMQ (reference sequence). This CDR3 is built from 15 residues. CDR3 sequence (DNA): TGTGCCAGCAGCTCCCGGGACAGAGCCACAGATACGCAGTATTTT. It specifies CASSSRDRATDTQYF. The whole variable domain, filled in from reference TRBV13 and TRBJ2-3, reads AAGVIQSPRHLIKEKRETATLKCYPIPRHDTVYWYQQGPGQDPQFLISFYEKMQSDKGSIPDRFSAQQFSDYHSELNMSSLELGDSALYFCASSSRDRATDTQYFGPGTRLTVL.

The V call is TRBV11-2, the J call TRBJ1-1, with 7 bases aligning to TRBD1. Per the germline V gene, CDR1 is SGHAT and CDR2 is FQNNGV. The J segment lost 0 bases and the V segment lost 3 bases, leaving 13 bases of the junction unmatched. The CDR3 consists of 18 residues. This CDR3 is CASSFTDLGQALNTEAFF. The CDR3 DNA is TGTGCCAGCAGCTTTACGGATCTTGGACAGGCTTTGAACACTGAAGCTTTCTTT. The full variable domain, with the rest looked up from reference TRBV11-2 and TRBJ1-1, is EAGVAQSPRYKIIEKRQSVAFWCNPISGHATLYWYQQILGQGPKLLIQFQNNGVVDDSQLPKDRFSAERLKGVDSTLKIQPAKLEDSAVYLCASSFTDLGQALNTEAFFGQGTRLTVV.

The chain joins TRBV4-3 to TRBJ2-3; 8 nucleotides agree with TRBD2. V lost 0 bases and J lost 5; bases outside the gene matches: 10. Germline values: CDR1 LGHNA, CDR2 YSLEER. The CDR3 covers 17 residues. In DNA form, the CDR3 reads TGCGCCAGCAGCCAAGAATGGGCGGGGGGAGGTAGAGATACGCAGTATTTT. It encodes CASSQEWAGGGRDTQYF.

This clone was seen a single time. This chain connects TRBV6-6 to TRBJ1-2, with no clear D. Trimming left V 3 bases short and J 4 bases short, with 9 bases between. Germline lookup yields CDR1 MNHNY and CDR2 SVGAGI (reference sequence). CDR3 length: 13 amino acids. CDR3: CASSYVAAYGYTF. The CDR3 bases are TGTGCCAGCAGTTATGTGGCTGCCTATGGCTACACCTTC.

This clone was counted a few times. The chain carries TRBV9 and TRBJ1-6; D uncertain. Looked up from germline, CDR1 is SGDLS and CDR2 is YYNGEE. This CDR3 region has 13 residues. V dropped 0 bases and J dropped 8 bases, with 6 bases sitting between them. The DNA for the CDR3 is TGTGCCAGCAGCGTAGGGGAGGATTCACCCCTCCACTTT. Its protein is CASSVGEDSPLHF.

This clone was seen a handful of times. The chain uses TRBV5-6 and TRBJ2-2; 12 nucleotides line up with TRBD2. The CDR3 has 17 amino acids. Trimming cost V 4 bases and J 7 bases; bases outside gene matches: 11. The germline CDR1 and CDR2 sequences are SGHDT and YYEEEE. The CDR3 loop reads CASSTRTSGKVGGELFF. The CDR3 DNA follows: TGTGCCAGCAGCACCCGGACTAGCGGGAAGGTTGGCGGGGAGCTGTTTTTT.

The chain carries TRBV10-3 and TRBJ2-3, with D tentatively TRBD2 (6 bases). The V and J ends lost 3 bases and 1 base respectively, with 11 bases between them. CDR3 length equals 15 residues. From germline, CDR1 is ENHRY and CDR2 SYGVKD. CDR3 bases: TGTGCCATCAGTGAATGGCGGGACGGCACAGATACGCAGTATTTT. This gives the protein CAISEWRDGTDTQYF.

This clone has only a few counts. This chain links TRBV10-1 with TRBJ2-7; tentative D call: TRBD2 (5 bases). The ends were cut back, 4 bases at V and 7 bases at J, with 11 bases in the middle. The CDR3 covers 12 residues. In germline, CDR1 is WNHNN, CDR2 SYGVQD (reference sequence). CDR3 sequence reads: CASSVESGEQYF. CDR3 sequence (DNA): TGCGCCAGCAGTGTTGAATCGGGAGAGCAGTACTTC.

The chain carries TRBV4-3 and TRBJ1-4, with unresolved D. The ends were cut back, 1 base at V and 12 bases at J, with 24 bases in the middle. The V gene's germline CDR1 is LGHNA and CDR2 YSLEER. The CDR3 covers 17 residues. CDR3 nucleotides: TGCGCCAGCAGCCAAGCATTCGTGGCTGTTTCTCCCGTGGAACTGTTTTTT. Amino acid sequence: CASSQAFVAVSPVELFF.

The V gene is TRBV18, the J gene TRBJ2-2; maybe TRBD1 (6 bases). The CDR3 sequence is 17 residues long. Germline V gene lookup returns CDR1 KGHSH and CDR2 LQKENI. V dropped 2 bases and J dropped 1 base, with 14 bases sitting between them. For the CDR3, the DNA is TGTGCCAGCTCACCAATAATGCTGACAGGGAACACCGGGGAGCTGTTTTTT. Translated, it gives CASSPIMLTGNTGELFF.